Listed below are T cell receptor beta chains from one sample, sequenced in a study of early T cells in non-severe SARS-CoV-2 infection. TCRdb passed the 5' RACE reads through MiXCR, listing each CDR3 protein once. The data hold under 20,000 distinct CDR3 sequences, with over 4% observed a single time. Sequencing was carried out using whole blood. These receptors came from an adult who was a healthcare worker with PCR-confirmed SARS-CoV-2 infection or an uninfected control (not recorded which). The CDR3 runs from the conserved cysteine through the conserved F or W. D genes are given only for firm matches. Some rows mark clone size as missing; the rest say once, few, many or name a class of expanded clone.

J gene | clone size | D gene | V gene | CDR3 protein | CDR3 DNA
TRBJ2-7 | . | . | TRBV20-1 | CSARGAIYEQYF | TGCAGTGCTAGAGGGGCCATCTACGAGCAGTACTTC
TRBJ1-2 | many | . | TRBV11-2 | CASSLGPPGGYTF | TGTGCCAGCAGCTTAGGACCTCCGGGGGGGTACACCTTC
TRBJ1-1 | many | . | TRBV5-4 | CASSLFSGMGTEAFF | TGTGCCAGCAGCTTGTTTTCGGGGATGGGGACTGAAGCTTTCTTT
TRBJ1-4 | many | . | TRBV10-3 | CAISRQSNEKLFF | TGTGCCATCAGCCGACAGTCTAATGAAAAACTGTTTTTT
TRBJ2-3 | many | . | TRBV30 | CAWRSTGPDTQYF | TGTGCCTGGAGATCTACAGGACCAGATACGCAGTATTTT
TRBJ1-4 | . | TRBD1 | TRBV20-1 | CSASRDRAGKLFF | TGCAGTGCTAGCCGGGACAGGGCTGGAAAACTGTTTTTT
TRBJ1-5 | many | . | TRBV12-3/TRBV12-4 | CASGLQGNNRPQHF | TGTGCCAGCGGATTACAGGGAAATAATCGACCCCAGCATTTT
TRBJ2-3 | many | TRBD1 | TRBV5-5 | CASSSGQGETDTQYF | TGTGCCAGCAGCTCCGGACAGGGTGAGACAGATACGCAGTATTTT
TRBJ2-7 | medium-sized | . | TRBV6-5 | CATFPSLPAVSYEQYF | TGTGCCACCTTTCCCTCCCTCCCCGCCGTCTCCTACGAGCAGTACTTC
TRBJ1-1 | many | TRBD1 | TRBV20-1 | CSAQHRGGGTEAFF | TGCAGTGCTCAGCACAGGGGCGGGGGAACTGAAGCTTTCTTT
TRBJ2-7 | many | . | TRBV6-2/TRBV6-3 | CASISQGRAWEQYF | TGTGCCAGCATCAGTCAGGGCAGGGCATGGGAGCAGTACTTC
TRBJ1-1 | many | . | TRBV5-4 | CASRSPTAPMNTEAFF | TGTGCCAGCAGGTCCCCGACTGCACCGATGAACACTGAAGCTTTCTTT
TRBJ1-1 | many | TRBD1 | TRBV10-3 | CAISLETGGKTEAFF | TGTGCCATCAGTCTTGAGACAGGGGGTAAGACTGAAGCTTTCTTT
TRBJ2-5 | many | TRBD2 | TRBV29-1 | CSVALTSGGYQETQYF | TGCAGCGTCGCCCTGACTAGCGGGGGGTACCAAGAGACCCAGTACTTC
TRBJ2-1 | many | . | TRBV11-2 | CASSLAHEQFF | TGTGCCAGCAGCCTAGCCCATGAGCAGTTCTTC
TRBJ1-2 | many | . | TRBV20-1 | CSASEGRYGYTF | TGCAGTGCTAGTGAAGGGAGATATGGCTACACCTTC
TRBJ1-1 | many | . | TRBV14 | CASSHGHANTEAFF | TGTGCCAGCAGCCACGGACACGCGAACACTGAAGCTTTCTTT
TRBJ2-1 | many | . | TRBV25-1 | CASSGVRGADNEQFF | TGTGCCAGCAGTGGGGTGAGAGGGGCGGACAATGAGCAGTTCTTC
TRBJ2-2 | many | . | TRBV19 | CASSESGKNTGELFF | TGTGCCAGTAGTGAATCTGGCAAGAACACCGGGGAGCTGTTTTTT
TRBJ1-1 | many | TRBD1 | TRBV12-3/TRBV12-4 | CASSFRATGGEDTEAFF | TGTGCCAGCAGTTTTCGCGCGACAGGGGGCGAAGACACTGAAGCTTTCTTT
TRBJ2-3 | many | TRBD2 | TRBV5-1 | CASSLAFPSGESTDTQYF | TGCGCCAGCAGCTTGGCTTTCCCTAGCGGGGAGAGCACAGATACGCAGTATTTT
TRBJ2-2 | many | . | TRBV30 | CAWSVRTGELFF | TGTGCCTGGAGTGTACGCACCGGGGAGCTGTTTTTT
TRBJ1-1 | many | . | TRBV3-1 | CASSQDTSEAFF | TGTGCCAGCAGCCAAGACACATCTGAAGCTTTCTTT
TRBJ1-6 | many | . | TRBV5-1 | CASSLGQSNSPLHF | TGCGCCAGCAGCTTGGGCCAGTCTAATTCACCCCTCCACTTT
TRBJ2-5 | medium-sized | . | TRBV5-1 | CASSLVEETQYF | TGCGCCAGCAGCTTGGTGGAAGAGACCCAGTACTTC
TRBJ2-5 | many | . | TRBV15 | CATSRLGERETQYF | TGTGCCACCAGCAGATTAGGAGAACGTGAGACCCAGTACTTC
TRBJ1-1 | medium-sized | . | TRBV25-1 | CASSGNTNTEAFF | TGTGCCAGCAGTGGTAATACTAACACTGAAGCTTTCTTT
TRBJ1-1 | . | . | TRBV6-2/TRBV6-3 | CASSYNPGRSTEAFF | TGTGCCAGCAGTTACAATCCAGGGAGAAGCACTGAAGCTTTCTTT
TRBJ2-3 | many | TRBD1 | TRBV29-1 | CSVGQGAGWDTQYF | TGCAGCGTCGGACAGGGGGCTGGTTGGGATACGCAGTATTTT
TRBJ2-3 | many | TRBD2 | TRBV6-1 | CASSGRTSRISTDTQYF | TGTGCCAGCAGTGGAAGGACTAGCAGAATTAGCACAGATACGCAGTATTTT
TRBJ2-5 | many | . | TRBV6-2/TRBV6-3 | CASSYFQVGETQYF | TGTGCCAGCAGTTACTTCCAGGTGGGGGAGACCCAGTACTTC
TRBJ1-1 | many | . | TRBV20-1 | CSAIRQTEAFF | TGCAGTGCTATTCGACAGACTGAAGCTTTCTTT
TRBJ1-2 | many | . | TRBV10-3 | CATQGSYGYTF | TGTGCCACCCAGGGATCCTATGGCTACACCTTC
TRBJ1-5 | many | . | TRBV18 | CASSPGLNQPQHF | TGTGCCAGCTCCCCTGGACTTAATCAGCCCCAGCATTTT
TRBJ2-7 | many | . | TRBV5-1 | CASSLGQTDYEQYF | TGCGCCAGCAGCTTGGGGCAGACCGACTACGAGCAGTACTTC
TRBJ1-6 | many | . | TRBV6-6 | CASIRSNSPLHF | TGTGCCAGCATAAGGAGTAATTCACCCCTCCACTTT
TRBJ2-5 | many | . | TRBV5-6 | CASSLSHGTQYF | TGTGCCAGCAGCTTGTCCCACGGAACCCAGTACTTC
TRBJ1-5 | many | . | TRBV29-1 | CSVVLGAGQPQHF | TGCAGCGTGGTTTTGGGGGCCGGTCAGCCCCAGCATTTT
TRBJ1-5 | medium-sized | . | TRBV19 | CASFQGNQPQHF | TGTGCCAGTTTCCAGGGGAATCAGCCCCAGCATTTT